This TCR beta chain came from a study of T cell repertoires in cytomegalovirus infection. Turning to the study itself: It can be stated that public TCR beta signatures indicated CMV infection as well as a matching HLA type.

MiXCR, applied by TCRdb to the reads, yields one record per CDR3 protein. The repertoire holds about 530,000 distinct CDR3 sequences, about 26% seen once, with around 14% in the top ten. The CDR3 covers 16 residues. Germline loops: CDR1 MNHNS, CDR2 SASEGT. V trimming: 5 bases; J trimming: 1 base; junction bases outside the gene matches: 10. Study-wide findings and caveats: Within the response measured ex vivo, HLA-C-restricted CMV-specific TCR beta clonotypes were dominant. Cumulative frequency (of public TCR beta family members) identified carriers of CMV plus the relevant HLA.

This clonotype was counted ten times or more. The target antigen is unknown. The chain couples TRBV6-1 to TRBJ1-2, with TRBD1 matching 7 bases. The TCR comes from a human donor in good health (CMV status not recorded). Some clones in this sample may be carry-over from other donors' samples. The specimen was PBMCs. CDR3 loop: CASSPATGAFNYGYTF. CDR3 in DNA: TGTGCCAGCAGTCCGGCAACAGGGGCCTTTAACTATGGCTACACCTTC.